This T cell receptor beta chain derives from a study of blood T cell repertoires in COVID-19 (dated by TCRdb to about 2020). Notes on the research overall: Samples covering the acute and convalescent phases of COVID-19 were provided by collaborators in the United States, Italy and Spain. Samples came from the ongoing ImmuneRACE study (first 160 participants) plus 1,254 subjects from 6 global collaborators. HLA class I and class II types, where available, came from metadata supplied by the sample provider rather than from assay-based typing. A de-identified subject ID, COVID-19 status, age in years and sex were almost always included in the sample metadata. The material from the prospective study consisted of cDNA or gDNA derived from T cells, B-cell-depleted T cells, or PBMCs. The repertoires were released in a freely available public database intended as a resource for research on the immune response to SARS-CoV-2. Subjects who had been exposed to COVID-19, were actively infected with it, or had recovered from it provided the deeply sampled blood TCRbeta repertoires that made up the dataset.

The germline V gene (reference sequence) gives CDR1 as LNHDA and CDR2 as SQIVND. CDR3 length: 13 amino acids, cysteine to phenylalanine. Left in the record is the CDR3 DNA by itself, 39 bases read in frame from the first base. V is cut by 1 base and J by 4 bases, and the space between the germline ends is 7 bases. The immunoSEQ Assay, a bias-controlled multiplex PCR, was used to amplify TCRbeta CDR3 regions from genomic DNA. In the source study's methods: The number of nucleated cells in each sample was estimated by amplification of reference gene primers within the assay. Sequence reads were collapsed and filtered to measure the absolute abundance of every unique TCRbeta CDR3 rearrangement. Productive Simpson clonality was computed per sample as the square root of Simpson's diversity index over productive rearrangements. Entries here come from immuneACCESS through TCRdb and include only in-frame sequences with V and J called. Some clones fail to appear in such tables; in the studies checked, an unresolved V gene covers under half of the shortfall, and the cause of the remainder is unknown. From that table come the V and J calls and clone size; the DNA was used to work out D and trimming. For this sample the table gives about 120,000 clones, of which about four fifths were detected only once. Of the sample, 37% falls within the top ten clones.

Each collaborating institution followed its own protocols to collect whole blood in K2EDTA tubes. Collaborator samples were shipped for TCRbeta analysis as frozen whole blood, isolated PBMCs, or DNA extracted from either sample type. Overall study results and their limits: The quantity of clinical and demographic metadata differed by source and by participant and was supplied without curation.

A remark on this clone: Its binding antigen is unknown. Within one base of it there is no much larger clone, and no base qualities were kept. Other DNA sequences in this specimen translate into the identical CDR3.

The clonotype comes from a man aged 40-50 years with active or convalescent COVID-19. The sequence joins TRBV19 to TRBJ1-1; no D gene call is confident. The sequencing sample was made of peripheral blood. Here is the DNA: TGTGCCAGTAGTATAGGGCTCAGCACTGAAGCTTTCTTT. This is translated as CASSIGLSTEAFF.